This T cell receptor (beta chain) originates from a study of blood T cell repertoires in COVID-19. Study-level information: Acute and convalescent COVID-19 specimens originated in the United States, Italy and Spain. Sources were T cells, B-cell-depleted T cells, or PBMCs; the material itself was cDNA or gDNA.

Germline loops: CDR1 SGHVS, CDR2 FQNEAQ. Trimming pared 5 bases from V and 0 bases from J, leaving 14 bases between. The CDR3 is 15 residues long. In the authors' workflow: Nucleated cell number was recorded as an estimate derived from reference gene primer amplification. TCRdb's copy holds only in-frame clones and misses some; the assay was immunoSEQ multiplex PCR. From that table come the V and J calls and clone size; the DNA was used to work out D and trimming. The sample has some 150,000 clones; about 87% are singletons. The rearrangement joins TRBV7-8 to TRBJ2-7; maybe TRBD1 (6 bases). The receptor comes from a man aged 45 to 65 with active COVID-19. What was sequenced was peripheral blood. CDR3 bases: TGTGCCAGCAGCAGAAGCTGGACAGACTCCTACGAGCAGTACTTC. Protein product: CASSRSWTDSYEQYF.